This T cell receptor (beta chain) was sequenced during a study of blood T cell repertoires in COVID-19. Across the study: Acute and convalescent COVID-19 samples came from the United States, Italy and Spain. The cDNA or gDNA used as material had been derived from T cells, B-cell-depleted T cells, or PBMCs.

In the study's own analysis: Amplification of reference gene primers provided the estimated nucleated cell counts. Repertoires were generated with immunoSEQ multiplex PCR, while TCRdb's copy carries only in-frame clones and drops some. The DNA was the basis for D and trimming; V, J and clone size are from that table. The sample holds tens of thousands of clones; about 89% are singletons and the top ten take about 1%. J was trimmed by 4 bases and V by 6 bases; bases with no gene match: 8. The CDR3 covers 14 residues. Per germline, CDR1 MNHEY and CDR2 SVGAGI. The sequence came from a human donor in a cohort sampled during active COVID-19. Input material: peripheral blood. The chain carries TRBV6-5 and TRBJ1-2, with 7 bases lining up with TRBD1. The CDR3 loop reads CASSRTGASYGYTF. The CDR3 coding sequence is TGTGCCAGCAGCAGAACAGGGGCGAGCTATGGCTACACCTTC.